The clone carrying this T cell receptor beta chain has ten or more counts. A sample-barcoded 5' primer and a J-beta primer mix were used in a second PCR of roughly 6 to 11 cycles. A tag from a template-switch adaptor with 12 random nucleotides marked each cDNA molecule. TCRdb fed the 5' RACE reads into MiXCR, producing one record per CDR3 protein. The table shows 1.5 million to 2 million distinct CDR3 sequences, with roughly 30% occurring only once. Per the germline V gene, CDR1 is DFQATT and CDR2 is SNEGSKA (reference sequence). The V end was cut by 7 bases, the J end by 4 bases, with 13 bases between. CDR3 length equals 12 residues. This entry is derived from a study of blood T cells in healthy people across ages. The sample providers were healthy Caucasian people from Russia, aged roughly 6 to 95. Each donor had about 9.6 milliliters of peripheral blood drawn.

Sequencing input: blood. The sequence came from a woman aged 25 to 39 in good health. This rearrangement joins TRBV20-1 to TRBJ1-2; D uncertain. The CDR3: CSVEETTYGYTF. Written as DNA, the CDR3 is TGCAGTGTAGAGGAAACGACCTATGGCTACACCTTC.